These 32 T cell receptor beta chains originate from one sample sequenced in a study of T cell repertoires in cytomegalovirus infection. TCRdb independently ran MiXCR on the reads; one entry per CDR3 protein. The sample has almost 500,000 distinct CDR3 sequences, about 11% seen once. The source material was PBMCs. All receptors come from a human donor in good health (CMV status not recorded). Some clones in this sample may be carry-over from other donors' samples.

This chain connects TRBV9 to TRBJ2-5; TRBD1 agrees at 9 bases. The length of the CDR3 is 15 residues. The ends lost 3 bases at V and 5 bases at J; junction bases unmatched: 8. The germline CDR1 and CDR2 sequences are SGDLS and YYNGEE. The chain's CDR3 is CASSGRQGGRETQYF. CDR3 DNA: TGTGCCAGCAGCGGGAGACAGGGGGGACGGGAGACCCAGTACTTC.

The chain joins TRBV7-9 to TRBJ1-6; no clear D. V was pared by 4 bases and J by 7 bases, with 11 bases between. The CDR3 totals 14 residues. From germline, CDR1 is SEHNR and CDR2 FQNEAQ (reference sequence). In DNA, the CDR3 is TGTGCCAGCAGCTCCGGACCTTGGAATTCACCCCTCCACTTT. Protein product: CASSSGPWNSPLHF.

Many counts were recorded for this clonotype. For the CDR3, the DNA is TGTGCCAGCAGCTTCCCTCGGCCTAGCGGATACAATGAGCAGTTCTTC. Its translation: CASSFPRPSGYNEQFF. This chain connects TRBV7-2 to TRBJ2-1, with 7 bases that match TRBD2. Germline lookup yields CDR1 SGHTA and CDR2 FQGNSA. The CDR3 extends over 16 amino acids. The trim removed 3 bases at V and 4 bases at J, leaving 9 bases unmatched.

This clonotype was observed a few times. The CDR3 nucleotides are TGCAGTGCTAGAGATTCCGTCCGGGTTCTAAAAGAGACCCAGTACTTC. Its translation is CSARDSVRVLKETQYF. The chain links TRBV20-1 to TRBJ2-5; D not certain. This CDR3 is 16 amino acids long. CDR1 is DFQATT, CDR2 SNEGSKA, per germline (reference sequence). Deletions cut 0 bases from V and 3 bases from J, with 17 bases between.

The table lists this clonotype with many counts. The chain couples TRBV19 to TRBJ2-6; the D is unclear. The CDR3 runs to 16 residues. Germline CDR1 LNHDA, CDR2 SQIVND (reference sequence). Trimming stripped 1 base from V and 0 bases from J, with 7 bases between. The CDR3 is CASSIGTGSGANVLTF. The CDR3 DNA reads TGTGCCAGTAGTATAGGAACGGGCTCTGGGGCCAACGTCCTGACTTTC.

The table lists this clonotype with a few counts. The gene calls are TRBV20-1 and TRBJ2-7, with D perhaps TRBD2 (6 bases). There are 11 residues in the CDR3. The V end was cut by 3 bases, the J end by 7 bases, with 10 bases between. Per germline, CDR1 DFQATT and CDR2 SNEGSKA (reference sequence). The CDR3 spells CSASSRGEQYF. In DNA form, the CDR3 reads TGCAGTGCTAGTAGTCGGGGGGAGCAGTACTTC.

This sequence joins TRBV29-1 and TRBJ2-7; 10 bases are shared with TRBD1. The V gene's germline CDR1 is SQVTM and CDR2 ANQGSEA. Trimming removed 4 bases from V and 1 base from J; junction bases left unmatched: 4. This CDR3 region has 14 residues. The CDR3 here is CSVAGTGASYEQYF. CDR3 DNA sequence: TGCAGCGTTGCCGGGACAGGGGCTTCCTACGAGCAGTACTTC.

The chain couples TRBV6-5 to TRBJ1-6; a weak D match, TRBD1 (6 bases). The CDR3 has 15 residues. Germline V CDR1 and CDR2: MNHEY, SVGAGI. Trimming removed 6 bases at V and 3 bases at J, with 12 bases between. In DNA form, the CDR3 reads TGTGCCAGCAGAGTACAGGGAAACTATAATTCACCCCTCCACTTT. Its protein product is CASRVQGNYNSPLHF.

This clonotype came up a few times. The chain is built from TRBV20-1 and TRBJ1-1; TRBD1 is a possible D gene (5 bases). Deletions cut 2 bases from V and 0 bases from J, with 10 bases between. Germline V gives CDR1 DFQATT, CDR2 SNEGSKA (reference sequence). The CDR3 is 14 residues long. CDR3 DNA sequence: TGCAGTGCTAGAAATACGACAGTGAACACTGAAGCTTTCTTT. This encodes CSARNTTVNTEAFF.

The chain employs TRBV20-1 and TRBJ1-2; the D gene is possibly TRBD1 (5 bases). V lost 0 bases and J 8 bases, leaving 13 bases between the germline ends. From germline, CDR1 is DFQATT and CDR2 SNEGSKA (reference sequence). The CDR3 is 13 amino acids. DNA of the CDR3: TGCAGTGCTAGAGAGGGGGGAAGTAGGGGCTACACCTTC. This sequence encodes CSAREGGSRGYTF.

The table lists this clonotype with a few counts. The chain couples TRBV2 to TRBJ2-5, with D uncertain. The CDR3 covers 12 residues. CDR1 and CDR2 (germline): SNHLY, FYNNEI. V was shortened by 4 bases and J by 4 bases, with 7 bases between the two germline ends. CDR3 bases: TGTGCCAGCAGTGGAAAGGGAGAGACCCAGTACTTC. Protein: CASSGKGETQYF.

The table lists this clonotype with many counts. The chain recombines TRBV7-6 with TRBJ2-7; 7 bases map to TRBD1. Trimming cost V 2 bases and J 5 bases; bases outside gene matches: 6. CDR1 SGHVS and CDR2 FNYEAQ come from the germline V gene. The CDR3 runs to 14 residues. DNA for the CDR3: TGTGCCAGCAGCTTAAGTCCAGGGGGTGACGAGCAGTACTTC. Residues: CASSLSPGGDEQYF. Together with reference TRBV7-6 and TRBJ2-7, the CDR3 gives the full variable domain: GAGVSQSPRYKVTKRGQDVALRCDPISGHVSLYWYRQALGQGPEFLTYFNYEAQQDKSGLPNDRFSAERPEGSISTLTIQRTEQRDSAMYRCASSLSPGGDEQYFGPGTRLTVT.

This chain links TRBV4-2 with TRBJ2-6; no clear D. This CDR3 is built from 15 residues. Germline assignment: CDR1 LGHNA and CDR2 YNFKEQ. Trimming removed 6 bases at V and 5 bases at J, with 14 bases between. The CDR3 coding sequence is TGTGCCAGCAGGCAGTCCAGCGCGCGGGCCAACGTCCTGACTTTC. Amino acids: CASRQSSARANVLTF.

This clonotype showed up many times. The chain employs TRBV6-5 and TRBJ1-3; D ambiguous. Between the trimmed V and J ends, which lost 5 bases and 6 bases, there was a span of 14 bases. This CDR3 region has 14 residues. Germline V gene lookup returns CDR1 MNHEY and CDR2 SVGAGI. This CDR3 is CASSRVGRANTIYF. The CDR3 DNA follows: TGTGCCAGCAGTCGCGTAGGCAGAGCAAACACCATATATTTT.

The V gene is TRBV13, the J gene TRBJ2-1; TRBD1 aligns across 7 bases. The CDR3 is made up of 15 amino acids. From germline, CDR1 is PRHDT and CDR2 FYEKMQ (reference sequence). V lost 3 bases, J lost 10 bases, and 12 bases stayed unmatched. The CDR3 nucleotides read TGTGCCAGCAGCTTCGGGACAGAGCTAACGAGGGAGCAGTTCTTC. This translates into CASSFGTELTREQFF.

This clonotype was counted between two and nine times. This chain joins TRBV28 and TRBJ1-2; TRBD1 matches 7 bases. Trimming removed 7 bases from V and 1 base from J; junction bases left unmatched: 6. Germline CDR1 is MDHEN and CDR2 is SYDVKM. This CDR3 is 14 amino acids long. In DNA form, the CDR3 reads TGTGCCAGCAATGAAGGGGGCAATAACTATGGCTACACCTTC. This sequence encodes CASNEGGNNYGYTF.

Many counts were recorded for this clonotype. This chain's CDR3 is CASSLDSSGGSRANEQFF. The CDR3 DNA sequence: TGTGCCAGCAGCTTAGACTCTAGCGGGGGGAGTAGGGCCAATGAGCAGTTCTTC. This chain joins TRBV7-8 and TRBJ2-1, with 11 positions matching TRBD2. Germline V CDR1 and CDR2: SGHVS, FQNEAQ. J lost 6 bases, V lost 1 base, and 11 bases had no gene match. This CDR3 has 18 amino acids.

This clonotype was observed at least ten times. The rearrangement uses TRBV11-2 and TRBJ2-7, with D perhaps matching TRBD1 or TRBD2 (5 bases each). Trimming left V 0 bases short and J 1 base short, with 22 bases between. The CDR3 extends over 19 amino acids. Per germline, CDR1 SGHAT and CDR2 FQNNGV. CDR3 in DNA: TGTGCCAGCAGCTTAGATCAGATTTTAAGTCGGGGCCGTTCCTACGAGCAGTACTTC. It is translated as CASSLDQILSRGRSYEQYF. Using reference TRBV11-2 and TRBJ2-7 for the parts outside the CDR3, the full variable domain is EAGVAQSPRYKIIEKRQSVAFWCNPISGHATLYWYQQILGQGPKLLIQFQNNGVVDDSQLPKDRFSAERLKGVDSTLKIQPAKLEDSAVYLCASSLDQILSRGRSYEQYFGPGTRLTVT.

This clonotype has ten or more counts. CDR3 coding DNA: TGTGCCAGCAGTTTGCGCAGGGGGCGGGGGGAGACCCAGTACTTC. Its translation: CASSLRRGRGETQYF. This rearrangement joins TRBV28 to TRBJ2-5; D is possibly TRBD1 (8 bases). V gave up 3 bases and J gave up 5 bases, with 16 bases separating them. The V gene's germline CDR1 is MDHEN and CDR2 SYDVKM. The CDR3 contains 15 residues.

In its sample, this clonotype was seen a few times. V usage is TRBV20-1 and J usage is TRBJ2-3; 7 bases are a match to TRBD2. CDR1 DFQATT and CDR2 SNEGSKA come from the germline V gene (reference sequence). The CDR3 covers 13 residues. The junction had 5 bases not matched to a gene; V was cut back by 4 bases and J by 4 bases. The CDR3: CSAKSSGPDTQYF. Written as DNA, the CDR3 is TGCAGTGCTAAGTCTAGCGGCCCAGATACGCAGTATTTT.

This clonotype was counted ten times or more. V gene TRBV19 combines with J gene TRBJ1-2; TRBD1 is a possible D gene (5 bases). V dropped 0 bases and J dropped 5 bases, with 10 bases sitting between them. Germline V gene data show CDR1 as LNHDA and CDR2 as SQIVND (reference sequence). The CDR3 has 14 residues. CDR3 in amino acids: CASSIDLDSYGYTF. The CDR3 DNA follows: TGTGCCAGTAGTATAGACCTTGACAGTTATGGCTACACCTTC.

V and J are TRBV5-1 and TRBJ2-5, with TRBD1 matching 7 bases. V was clipped by 2 bases and J by 5 bases; unmatched bases: 6. CDR1 and CDR2 (germline): SGHRS, YFSETQ. CDR3 length: 14 amino acids. The CDR3 DNA is TGCGCCAGCAGCTTCTCGGACAGGTCGGAGACCCAGTACTTC. Translated, it gives CASSFSDRSETQYF.

In this sample, this clonotype turned up many times. The chain is built from TRBV7-2 and TRBJ2-7; 10 bases align to TRBD2. V lost 1 base to trimming and J lost 9 bases; unmatched junction nucleotides: 9. There are 15 residues in the CDR3. CDR1 and CDR2 (germline): SGHTA, FQGNSA. The CDR3 nucleotides read TGTGCCAGCAGCTTAGTAGGACTAGCGGCCGGGGGGCAGTACTTC. Amino acids: CASSLVGLAAGGQYF.

This clonotype has a count of ten or more. This chain links TRBV19 with TRBJ2-1; D is possibly TRBD2 (6 bases). V was trimmed by 4 bases and J by 1 base, leaving 17 bases between them. This CDR3 has 17 amino acids. The germline gives CDR1 LNHDA, CDR2 SQIVND (reference sequence). The CDR3 region is CASSRERWGGSYNEQFF. Here the CDR3 DNA reads TGTGCCAGTAGTAGGGAAAGGTGGGGAGGATCCTACAATGAGCAGTTCTTC.

This clonotype was counted ten times or more. The rearrangement links TRBV19 to TRBJ2-7; maybe TRBD1 (6 bases). Germline V CDR1 and CDR2: LNHDA, SQIVND (reference sequence). V was shortened by 4 bases and J by 5 bases, with 12 bases between the two germline ends. The length of the CDR3 is 13 residues. The CDR3 protein is CASSKTGNHEQYF. The CDR3 bases are TGTGCCAGTAGTAAGACAGGTAACCACGAGCAGTACTTC.

This clonotype was seen at least ten times. The chain is built from TRBV6-1 and TRBJ2-2; no clear D gene. Germline V lookup: CDR1 MNHNS, CDR2 SASEGT. V was shortened by 7 bases and J by 7 bases, with 10 bases between the two germline ends. CDR3 size: 12 residues. CDR3 region: CASTINDGELFF. The CDR3 coding sequence is TGTGCCAGCACCATAAACGACGGGGAGCTGTTTTTT.

This clonotype was picked up a small number of times. This chain links TRBV28 with TRBJ1-2; 8 bases line up with TRBD1. Unmatched junction bases numbered 16, after V lost 5 bases and J lost 8 bases. There are 16 residues in the CDR3. CDR1 and CDR2 (germline): MDHEN, SYDVKM. Written as DNA, the CDR3 is TGTGCCAGCAGTCCTATGACAGGGGTATTTAGCTACGGCTACACCTTC. This encodes CASSPMTGVFSYGYTF.

At least ten counts were recorded for this clonotype. This chain joins TRBV7-8 and TRBJ1-2, with D possibly matching TRBD1 (5 bases). The CDR3 extends over 16 amino acids. From germline, CDR1 is SGHVS and CDR2 FQNEAQ. V dropped 1 base and J dropped 4 bases, with 16 bases sitting between them. This CDR3 is CASSLVIRDLGYGYTF. CDR3 DNA: TGTGCCAGCAGCTTAGTAATACGGGACTTAGGCTATGGCTACACCTTC.

This clonotype was observed at least ten times. The rearrangement links TRBV28 to TRBJ1-6; no clear D. CDR3 length equals 12 residues. V gave up 6 bases and J gave up 10 bases, with 10 bases separating them. Looked up from germline, CDR1 is MDHEN and CDR2 is SYDVKM. CDR3 sequence: CASRPQASPLHF. The CDR3 region has the DNA TGTGCCAGCAGACCGCAGGCATCACCCCTCCACTTT.

This clonotype was seen ten or more times. The V gene is TRBV12-3 or TRBV12-4, the J gene TRBJ1-4; 9 bases align to TRBD1. With V trimmed by 4 bases and J by 7 bases, 7 bases remained unmatched. This CDR3 is 15 amino acids long. The CDR3 nucleotides are TGTGCCAGCAGTTCTTCCGGGACAGGGCTTGAAAAACTGTTTTTT. Translating it yields CASSSSGTGLEKLFF.

This clonotype has a count of ten or more. The V and J genes are TRBV10-3 and TRBJ1-2; D is possibly TRBD1 (6 bases). V gave up 7 bases and J gave up 6 bases, with 18 bases separating them. The CDR3 covers 14 residues. The germline V gene has CDR1 ENHRY and CDR2 SYGVKD. Here the CDR3 DNA reads TGTGCCATCAACGGGGGCCCGGGCACCGATGGCTACACCTTC. Translation gives CAINGGPGTDGYTF.

This clonotype appeared many times. The V gene is TRBV12-3 or TRBV12-4, the J gene TRBJ1-5, with TRBD1 as a possible D gene (6 bases). The CDR3 totals 14 residues. Between the trimmed V and J ends, which lost 1 base and 6 bases, there was a span of 10 bases. For the CDR3, the DNA is TGTGCCAGCAGTTTAGGGGGGGGCACTCAGCCCCAGCATTTT. Its protein is CASSLGGGTQPQHF.